This T cell receptor (beta chain) was identified during a study of T cells in Graves' hyperthyroidism and ophthalmopathy. The study's findings and limits: Most thyroid clonotypes expanded above 0.001 were also detected in blood. A median around 5.9 months before onset, the model predicted ophthalmopathy.

It was RNA transcripts that yielded the amplified TCR beta CDR3 regions. The TCR CDR3 was amplified in a first-round RT-PCR using the HTBI primer set. TCRdb itself ran the multiplex PCR reads through MiXCR, one entry per CDR3 protein. Of over 700,000 distinct CDR3 sequences listed, under 20% are singletons. Ten or more counts support this clonotype. Its target is not known. Exclusions: uncontrolled infection, other autoimmune disease, pregnancy, lactation. Clinical symptoms, serum thyroxine, TRAb, thyroid ultrasound and orbital computed tomography informed diagnoses. CDR1 and CDR2 from the germline V gene are MNHNS and SASEGT. This CDR3 region has 16 residues. The ends lost 6 bases at V and 7 bases at J; junction bases unmatched: 9.

The source of this sequence is a woman between 45 and 65 years old with Graves' hyperthyroidism that later progressed to Graves' ophthalmopathy. The sample was blood. The chain recombines TRBV6-1 with TRBJ1-6, with TRBD1 identical over 10 bases. The CDR3 loop reads CASSPPGTGANSPLHF. In nucleotides, the CDR3 is TGTGCCAGCAGCCCACCCGGGACAGGGGCCAATTCACCCCTCCACTTT.